Below, one T cell receptor (beta chain) is given with its context. In the original workflow: Amplification of reference gene primers was used by the study to estimate nucleated cell counts. The table came from immunoSEQ multiplex PCR; TCRdb's copy has only in-frame clones and leaves some out. V and J calls and clone size follow that table, whereas D and trimming were derived from the DNA. This table holds about 170,000 clones, approximately 90% found once. The data are from a study of blood T cell repertoires in COVID-19. Looking at the study overall: Sites in the United States, Italy and Spain provided acute and convalescent COVID-19 samples. T cells, B-cell-depleted T cells, or PBMCs provided the cDNA or gDNA that served as material.

V lost 5 bases and J 7 bases, leaving 8 bases between the germline ends. Germline assignment: CDR1 MDHEN and CDR2 SYDVKM. CDR3 size: 11 residues. The chain uses TRBV28 and TRBJ1-2, with D perhaps matching TRBD1 (6 bases). The specimen sequenced was peripheral blood. The TCR sequence derives from a man aged 50-60 years who had recovered from COVID-19. CDR3 bases: TGTGCCAGCAGTACAGGGCCTGGCTACACCTTC. Its protein is CASSTGPGYTF.